This T cell receptor (beta chain) appears in the sequencing data of a study of T-cell reconstitution after alpha-beta-depleted transplantation in children. Points from the study as a whole: At day 60, the high TCRbeta diversity found in some patients originated from recipient T cells and thymic progenitors that had survived.

This clonotype showed up just a few times. Its cognate antigen is unknown. Unique molecular identifiers were built into the TCRbeta library. TCRdb called the PCR reads again in MiXCR, with one record for every CDR3 protein. The data hold hundreds of thousands of distinct CDR3 sequences, with roughly 14% observed a single time. This CDR3 region has 14 residues. Germline assignment: CDR1 MGHDK and CDR2 SYGVNS. J was trimmed by 4 bases and V by 4 bases; bases with no gene match: 7. The rearrangement uses TRBV25-1 and TRBJ2-7, with TRBD1 matching 7 bases. The source material was PBMCs, sampled before TCRalphabeta/CD19-depleted stem cell transplant. The sequence was collected from a girl aged 2 to 10 with congenital amegakaryocytic thrombocytopenia, due to receive a stem cell transplant. This CDR3 is CASSAQDRLYEQYF. The CDR3 DNA is TGTGCCAGCAGTGCGCAGGACAGGCTTTACGAGCAGTACTTC.